This TCR beta chain was captured by sequencing in a study of CD8 T cells in ankylosing spondylitis. Germline-derived CDR1 and CDR2 are MRHNA and SNTAGT. V dropped 3 bases and J dropped 6 bases, with 9 bases sitting between them. This CDR3 region has 13 residues. This clonotype was observed at least ten times. MiXCR, run by TCRdb on the 5' RACE reads, gives a single entry per CDR3 protein. The data hold some 130,000 distinct CDR3 sequences, with about 10% observed a single time. The chain is built from TRBV6-4 and TRBJ2-1; no firm D call. The sequencing input was blood, either unsorted or a sorted T cell fraction (not recorded which). This TCR derives from a female donor with ankylosing spondylitis or in good health (not recorded which). The CDR3 loop reads CASSEFPSNEQFF. The CDR3 DNA reads TGTGCCAGCAGTGAATTCCCGAGCAATGAGCAGTTCTTC.